Sequencing of this T cell receptor (beta chain) was carried out in a study of T cell responses to AZD1222 COVID-19 vaccine. A word on this clone: Its antigen is unknown.

Measured with immunoSEQ multiplex PCR; TCRdb has only the in-frame clones, and not every one. The table has around 84,000 clones, approximately 92% seen once; the top ten hold about 31%. Study-level findings and limits: Baseline serology detected seropositivity in only five to seven AZD1222 recipients.

The receptor was derived from an adult in good health. The sample here was peripheral blood, taken on day 0 of AZD1222 vaccination.

Here the CDR3 reads CASSEDRNQETQYF. The CDR3 bases are TGTGCCAGCAGTGAGGACAGGAATCAAGAGACCCAGTACTTC. The genes are TRBV2 and TRBJ2-5; 7 bases match TRBD1. Germline CDR1 and CDR2: SNHLY and FYNNEI. The CDR3 consists of 14 residues. The V segment lost 3 bases and the J segment 2 bases; nucleotides outside the gene matches: 3.